This T cell receptor (beta chain) was retrieved from a study of cytomegalovirus exposure and HLA in healthy donors. Overall study: An earlier analysis found some 120 million unique TCR beta sequences from 150 million to 200 million T cells.

Worth noting for this clone: No antigen is known for it.

Primers included in the PCR were 60 Vbeta and 13 Jbeta primers. Method: immunoSEQ multiplex PCR; TCRdb's copy keeps in-frame clones and lacks some. Among 150,000 to 200,000 clones listed, roughly 80% were seen once. From germline, CDR1 is LNHDA and CDR2 SQIVND (reference sequence). Between the trimmed V and J ends, which lost 1 base and 3 bases, there was a span of 7 bases. The CDR3 has 13 residues. Whole-study results and caveats: In a later analysis, parvovirus B19, influenza, CMV and Epstein-Barr virus appeared linked to several top co-occurrence clusters. An analysis was carried out at a later point. It showed that HLA-associated TCR beta chains were more clonally expanded than equally common non-associated chains.

The chain couples TRBV19 to TRBJ2-7, with D possibly being TRBD1 (5 bases). The clonotype comes from a young woman in good health and CMV-seropositive. Specimen: PBMCs. This chain's CDR3 is CASSIGQNYEQYF. The CDR3 DNA follows: TGTGCCAGTAGTATAGGACAGAACTACGAGCAGTACTTC.